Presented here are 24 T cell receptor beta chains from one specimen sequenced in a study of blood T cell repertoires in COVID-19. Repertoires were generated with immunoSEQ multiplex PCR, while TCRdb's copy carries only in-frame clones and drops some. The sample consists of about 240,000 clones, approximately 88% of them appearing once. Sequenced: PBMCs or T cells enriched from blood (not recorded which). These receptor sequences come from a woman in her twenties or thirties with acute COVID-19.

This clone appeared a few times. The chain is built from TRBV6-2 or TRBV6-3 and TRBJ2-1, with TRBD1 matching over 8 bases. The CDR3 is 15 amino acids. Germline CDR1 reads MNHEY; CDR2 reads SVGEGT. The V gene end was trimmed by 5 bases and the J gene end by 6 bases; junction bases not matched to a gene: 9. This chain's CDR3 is CASSPGTGDSNEQFF. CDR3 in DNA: TGTGCCAGCAGTCCCGGGACAGGCGACTCCAATGAGCAGTTCTTC.

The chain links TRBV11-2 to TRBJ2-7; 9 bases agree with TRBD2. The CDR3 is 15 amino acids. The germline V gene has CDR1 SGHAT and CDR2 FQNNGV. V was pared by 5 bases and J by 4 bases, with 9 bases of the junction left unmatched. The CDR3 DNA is TGTGCCAGCAGCCTCGGGGTGCGGGGGGGATACGAGCAGTACTTC. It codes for CASSLGVRGGYEQYF.

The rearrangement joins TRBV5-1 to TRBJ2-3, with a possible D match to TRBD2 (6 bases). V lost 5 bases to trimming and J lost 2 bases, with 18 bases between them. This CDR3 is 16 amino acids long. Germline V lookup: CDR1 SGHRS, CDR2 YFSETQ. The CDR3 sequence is CASRQPGDSPTDTQYF. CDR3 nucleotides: TGCGCCAGCAGACAACCGGGAGACTCCCCCACAGATACGCAGTATTTT.

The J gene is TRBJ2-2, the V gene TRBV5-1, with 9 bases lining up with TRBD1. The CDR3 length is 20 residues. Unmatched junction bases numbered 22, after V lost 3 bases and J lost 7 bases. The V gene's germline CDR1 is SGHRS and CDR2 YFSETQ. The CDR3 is CASSWPDHLQGARQIGELFF. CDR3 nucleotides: TGCGCCAGCAGCTGGCCGGACCACCTACAGGGGGCGCGACAGATCGGGGAGCTGTTTTTT. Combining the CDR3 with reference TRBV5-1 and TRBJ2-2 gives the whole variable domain KAGVTQTPRYLIKTRGQQVTLSCSPISGHRSVSWYQQTPGQGLQFLFEYFSETQRNKGNFPGRFSGRQFSNSRSEMNVSTLELGDSALYLCASSWPDHLQGARQIGELFFGEGSRLTVL.

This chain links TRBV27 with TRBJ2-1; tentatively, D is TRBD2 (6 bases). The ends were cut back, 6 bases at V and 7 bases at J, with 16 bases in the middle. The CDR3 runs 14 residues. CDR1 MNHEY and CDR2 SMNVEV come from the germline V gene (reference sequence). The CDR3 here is CASRPGVGSNEQFF. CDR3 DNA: TGTGCCAGCAGGCCGGGAGTTGGGTCAAATGAGCAGTTCTTC.

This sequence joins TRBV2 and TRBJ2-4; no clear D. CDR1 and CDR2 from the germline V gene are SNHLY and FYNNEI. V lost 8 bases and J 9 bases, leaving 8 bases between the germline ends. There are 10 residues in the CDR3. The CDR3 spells CASQRGIQYF. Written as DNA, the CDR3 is TGTGCCAGCCAGAGAGGCATTCAGTACTTC.

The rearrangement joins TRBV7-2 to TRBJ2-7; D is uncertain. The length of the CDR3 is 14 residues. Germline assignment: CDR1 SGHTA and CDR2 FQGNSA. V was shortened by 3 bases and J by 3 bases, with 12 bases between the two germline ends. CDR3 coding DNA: TGTGCCAGCAGCTTTTTGGGCCCTGGCTACGAGCAGTACTTC. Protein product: CASSFLGPGYEQYF. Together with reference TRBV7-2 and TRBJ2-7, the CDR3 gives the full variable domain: GAGVSQSPSNKVTEKGKDVELRCDPISGHTALYWYRQSLGQGLEFLIYFQGNSAPDKSGLPSDRFSAERTGGSVSTLTIQRTQQEDSAVYLCASSFLGPGYEQYFGPGTRLTVT.

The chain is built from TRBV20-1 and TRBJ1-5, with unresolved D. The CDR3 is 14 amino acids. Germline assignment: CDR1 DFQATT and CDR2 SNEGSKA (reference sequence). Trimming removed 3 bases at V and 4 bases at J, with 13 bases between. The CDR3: CSASERASNQPQHF. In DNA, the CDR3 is TGCAGTGCTAGTGAGCGTGCATCGAATCAGCCCCAGCATTTT.

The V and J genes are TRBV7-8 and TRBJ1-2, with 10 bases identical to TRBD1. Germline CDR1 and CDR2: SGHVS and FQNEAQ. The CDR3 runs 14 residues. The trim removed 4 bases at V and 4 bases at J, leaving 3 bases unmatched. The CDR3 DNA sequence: TGTGCCAGCAGCTCCAGACAGGGGGCCTATGGCTACACCTTC. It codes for CASSSRQGAYGYTF.

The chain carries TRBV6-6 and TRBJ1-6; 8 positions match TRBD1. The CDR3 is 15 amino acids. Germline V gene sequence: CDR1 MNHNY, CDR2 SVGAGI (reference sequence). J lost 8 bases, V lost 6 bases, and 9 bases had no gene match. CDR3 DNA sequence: TGTGCCAGCAGGGAGCGTGGACAGGGCCATTCACCCCTCCACTTT. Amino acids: CASRERGQGHSPLHF.

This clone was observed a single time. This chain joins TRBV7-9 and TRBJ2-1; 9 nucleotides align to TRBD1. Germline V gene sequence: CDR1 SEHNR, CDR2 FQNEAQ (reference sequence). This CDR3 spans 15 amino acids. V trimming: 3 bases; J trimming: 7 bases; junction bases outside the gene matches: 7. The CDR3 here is CASSFGRTGENEQFF. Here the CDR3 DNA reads TGTGCCAGCAGCTTCGGGCGGACAGGGGAAAATGAGCAGTTCTTC.

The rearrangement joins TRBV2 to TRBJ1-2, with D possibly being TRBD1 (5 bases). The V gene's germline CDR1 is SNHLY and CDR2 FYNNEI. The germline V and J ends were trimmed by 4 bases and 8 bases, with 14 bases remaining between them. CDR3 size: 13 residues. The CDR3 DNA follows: TGTGCCAGCAGTGGTAGCAGGGAGGACGGCTACACCTTC. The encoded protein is CASSGSREDGYTF.

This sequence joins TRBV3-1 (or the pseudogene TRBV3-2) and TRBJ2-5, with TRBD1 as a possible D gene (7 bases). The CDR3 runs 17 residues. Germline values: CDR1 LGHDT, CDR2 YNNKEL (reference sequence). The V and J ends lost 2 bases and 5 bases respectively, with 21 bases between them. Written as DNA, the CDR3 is TGTGCCAGCAGCCAATGGCGGGACAGCGAGAGCAAGGAGACCCAGTACTTC. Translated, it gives CASSQWRDSESKETQYF.

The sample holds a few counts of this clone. CDR3 sequence: CASSFIGQGYGYTF. In nucleotides, the CDR3 is TGTGCCAGCAGTTTCATCGGGCAGGGGTATGGCTACACCTTC. The rearrangement joins TRBV6-5 to TRBJ1-2; D may be TRBD1 (6 bases). Trimming shortened V by 4 bases and J by 5 bases, and 14 bases separated the two germline ends. CDR1 and CDR2 from the germline V gene are MNHEY and SVGAGI. The CDR3 runs 14 residues.

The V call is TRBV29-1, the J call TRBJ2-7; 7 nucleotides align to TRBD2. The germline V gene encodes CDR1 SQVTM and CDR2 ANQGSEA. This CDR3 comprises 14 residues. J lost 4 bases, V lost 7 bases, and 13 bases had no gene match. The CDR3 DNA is TGCAGCGGTCTGGGATGGGGAGGGACTTACGAGCAGTACTTC. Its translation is CSGLGWGGTYEQYF.

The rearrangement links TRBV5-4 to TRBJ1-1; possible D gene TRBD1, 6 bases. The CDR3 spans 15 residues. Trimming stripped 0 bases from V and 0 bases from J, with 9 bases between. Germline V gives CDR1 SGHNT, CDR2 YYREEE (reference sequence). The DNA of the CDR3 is TGTGCCAGCAGCTTGGATCAGGGGATGAACACTGAAGCTTTCTTT. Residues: CASSLDQGMNTEAFF.

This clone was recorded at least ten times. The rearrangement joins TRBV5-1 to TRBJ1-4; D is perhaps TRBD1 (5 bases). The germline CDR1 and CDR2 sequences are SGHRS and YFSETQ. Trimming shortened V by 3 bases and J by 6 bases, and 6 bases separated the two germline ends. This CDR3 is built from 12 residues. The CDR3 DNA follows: TGCGCCAGCAGCTCGGGGGATGAAAAACTGTTTTTT. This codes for CASSSGDEKLFF.

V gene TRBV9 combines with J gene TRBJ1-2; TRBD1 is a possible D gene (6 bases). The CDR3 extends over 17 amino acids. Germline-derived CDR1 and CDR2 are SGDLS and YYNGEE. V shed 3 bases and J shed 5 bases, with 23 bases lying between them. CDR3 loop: CASSGGTRGQPWYGYTF. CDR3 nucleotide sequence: TGTGCCAGCAGCGGGGGGACAAGGGGCCAACCTTGGTATGGCTACACCTTC.

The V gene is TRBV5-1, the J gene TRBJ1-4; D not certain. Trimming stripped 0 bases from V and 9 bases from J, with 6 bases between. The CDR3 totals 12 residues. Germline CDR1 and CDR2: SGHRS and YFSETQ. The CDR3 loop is CASSLDTQKLFF. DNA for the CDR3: TGCGCCAGCAGCTTGGACACCCAAAAACTGTTTTTT.

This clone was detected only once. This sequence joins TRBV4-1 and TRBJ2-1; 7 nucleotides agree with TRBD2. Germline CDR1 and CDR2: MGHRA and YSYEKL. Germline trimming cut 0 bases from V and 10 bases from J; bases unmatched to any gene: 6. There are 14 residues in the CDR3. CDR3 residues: CASSQEESGGEQFF. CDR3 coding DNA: TGCGCCAGCAGCCAAGAGGAGTCGGGGGGAGAGCAGTTCTTC.

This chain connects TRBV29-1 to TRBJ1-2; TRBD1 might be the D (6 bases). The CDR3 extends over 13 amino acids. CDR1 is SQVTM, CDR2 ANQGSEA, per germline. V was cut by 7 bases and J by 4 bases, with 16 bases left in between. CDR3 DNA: TGCAGCGCCTCGGGGGGGCAGAGCTATGGCTACACCTTC. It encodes CSASGGQSYGYTF.

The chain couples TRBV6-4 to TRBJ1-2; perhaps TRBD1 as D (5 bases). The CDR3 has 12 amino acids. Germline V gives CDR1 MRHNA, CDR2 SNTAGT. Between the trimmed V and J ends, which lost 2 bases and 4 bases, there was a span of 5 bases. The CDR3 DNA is TGTGCCAGCAGTGACAGGGGCTATGGCTACACCTTC. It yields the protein CASSDRGYGYTF.

CDR3 in amino acids: CASSTTTGLGGWNIQYF. The CDR3 bases are TGTGCCAGCAGCACTACGACAGGGCTTGGGGGATGGAATATTCAGTACTTC. The J gene is TRBJ2-4, the V gene TRBV7-9, with TRBD1 identical over 7 bases. Germline lookup yields CDR1 SEHNR and CDR2 FQNEAQ (reference sequence). The CDR3 loop spans 17 amino acids. V trimming: 5 bases; J trimming: 10 bases; junction bases outside the gene matches: 20.

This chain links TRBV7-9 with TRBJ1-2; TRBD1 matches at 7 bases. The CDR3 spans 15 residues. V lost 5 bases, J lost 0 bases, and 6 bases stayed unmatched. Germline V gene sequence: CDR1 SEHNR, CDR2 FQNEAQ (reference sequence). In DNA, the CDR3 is TGTGCCAGCAGCCCAAGGGACAGAACTAACTATGGCTACACCTTC. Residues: CASSPRDRTNYGYTF.